This TCR beta chain appears in the sequencing data of a study of shared clonotypes between healthy human individuals. Assay used: immunoSEQ multiplex PCR; TCRdb lists only in-frame clones, some missing. The table shows 950,000 to 1,300,000 clones, with under 80% occurring only once. To note about this clone: What it binds is not known.

This CDR3 region has 15 residues. Per germline, CDR1 KGHSH and CDR2 LQKENI. The V gene end was trimmed by 5 bases and the J gene end by 2 bases; junction bases not matched to a gene: 3. Donation came from healthy HIV-negative adults that had no recent acute infections or vaccinations. Splitting the CD4+ cells yielded a CD45RA+ naive subset and a CD45RA-negative memory subset. Study-level results: Among non-shared clonotypes, generation probabilities were lower than among those shared by all four donors.

Sequencing used memory CD4+ T cells sorted from blood. Documented subset: CD45RA-negative fraction. This TCR was recovered from a man between 18 and 29 years old in good health. J is TRBJ2-3 and V is TRBV18, with 11 nucleotides matching TRBD2. CDR3 sequence reads: CASSGTSGFTDTQYF. Written as DNA, the CDR3 is TGTGCCAGCTCAGGGACTAGCGGTTTCACAGATACGCAGTATTTT.